This TCR beta chain was profiled in a study of identifying expanded T cells in peripheral blood. The study, taken as a whole, reports: Over approximately two and four weeks, about 16 and 19 clones changed, versus around 1.2 between replicates. Clone count variance between approximately 2-week samples rose with total template count.

The method was immunoSEQ multiplex PCR; TCRdb's version includes in-frame clones alone and lacks a portion of them. The profile shows more than 50,000 clones, around four fifths of them singletons. Points on this clone: Its matching antigen is unknown.

Collection occurred without any documented infections or immune events in donors. V was shortened by 0 bases and J by 10 bases, with 7 bases between the two germline ends. CDR1 and CDR2 (germline): SGHAT, FQNNGV. The CDR3 contains 13 residues. Input material: blood. This sequence joins TRBV11-2 and TRBJ1-6; no definite D call. The receptor comes from a person aged 18 to 75 in good health. CDR3 nucleotide sequence: TGTGCCAGCAGCTTAGAACGTGCATCACCCCTCCACTTT. It codes for CASSLERASPLHF.